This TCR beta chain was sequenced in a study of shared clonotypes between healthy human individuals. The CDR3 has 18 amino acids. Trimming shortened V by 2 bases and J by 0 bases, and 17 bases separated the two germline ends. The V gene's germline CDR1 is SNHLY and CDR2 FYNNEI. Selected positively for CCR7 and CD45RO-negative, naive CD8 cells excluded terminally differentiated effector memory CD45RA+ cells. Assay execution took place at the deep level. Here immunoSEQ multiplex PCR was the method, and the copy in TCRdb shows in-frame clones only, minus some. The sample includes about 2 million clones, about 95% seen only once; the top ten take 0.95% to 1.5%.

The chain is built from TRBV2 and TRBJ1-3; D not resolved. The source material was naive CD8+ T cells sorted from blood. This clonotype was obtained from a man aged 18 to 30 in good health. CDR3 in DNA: TGTGCCAGCAGTGAAACGTCGAGGGTGGGAATCTCTGGAAACACCATATATTTT. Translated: CASSETSRVGISGNTIYF.